This record looks at one T cell receptor (beta chain) sequence and its context. What it recognizes is unknown. Germline V gene sequence: CDR1 SGHVS, CDR2 FQNEAQ. Unmatched junction bases numbered 8, after V lost 1 base and J lost 7 bases. The CDR3 spans 15 residues. The Oncomine TCR Beta short-read assay was applied to DNA of cultured CD4+ T cells. TCRdb re-called the PCR reads with MiXCR, one entry per CDR3 protein. This repertoire shows approximately 17,000 distinct CDR3 sequences, over 25% found once; its top ten account for 15%. This entry comes from a study of vaccination and CD4 T cells after COVID-19. Treatment indicated: approximately 11-day PBMC culture with coronavirus spike peptide pools or control peptides (ViraFEST assay).

The gene calls are TRBV7-8 and TRBJ2-7, with 9 bases aligning to TRBD1. Sequencing was done on a sample of cultured CD4+ T cells from blood. This receptor was taken from a human donor with COVID-19. Written as DNA, the CDR3 is TGTGCCAGCAGCTTAGACAACAGGGGGCCGTGGGAGCAGTACTTC. It codes for CASSLDNRGPWEQYF.